This TCR beta chain was profiled in a study of blood T cell repertoires in COVID-19. Study context: From T cells, B-cell-depleted T cells, or PBMCs came the material, which was cDNA or gDNA.

The CDR3 runs to 12 residues. The germline gives CDR1 MNHEY, CDR2 SVGEGT. Sequenced by immunoSEQ multiplex PCR; TCRdb stores in-frame clones only, minus some. In the table there are around 620,000 clones, 70% to 90% of which are singletons. This clone was found once. One junction end disagrees with the germline gene, perhaps due to a read error. The J gene is TRBJ1-1, the V gene TRBV6-2 or TRBV6-3; D not resolved. The sequence derives from a young woman with acute or convalescent COVID-19. Sequencing was done on a sample of peripheral blood. CDR3 in DNA: TGTGCCAGCAGTAACTCGGACTCGAAGGATTTCTTT. This codes for CASSNSDSKDFF.